This T cell receptor beta chain was recorded in a study of cytomegalovirus exposure and HLA in healthy donors. Primers included in the PCR were 60 Vbeta and 13 Jbeta primers. TCRdb's table, derived via immunoSEQ multiplex PCR, lists solely in-frame clones and lacks some. The sample shows around 99,000 clones, roughly two thirds of them seen only once. This receptor was identified in a woman aged 30 to 39 in good health and CMV-seronegative. Material for sequencing was PBMCs.

In nucleotides, the CDR3 is TGTGCCAGCAGCTCATACAGGGAGGGGAACACCATATATTTT. It codes for CASSSYREGNTIYF. The V call is TRBV5-4, the J call TRBJ1-3; possible D gene TRBD1, 6 bases. V lost 3 bases, J lost 7 bases, and 14 bases lay in between. This CDR3 is 14 amino acids long. Germline V gene data show CDR1 as SGHNT and CDR2 as YYREEE (reference sequence).